This T cell receptor beta chain was found in a study of response to subunit inactivated influenza vaccine. This clonotype turned up a few times. The V gene's germline CDR1 is SGDLS and CDR2 YYNGEE. V lost 4 bases to trimming and J lost 4 bases; unmatched junction nucleotides: 9. The CDR3 has 16 residues. One entry per CDR3 protein results from TCRdb running MiXCR on the RT-PCR reads. The repertoire holds over 800,000 distinct CDR3 sequences, over 20% seen once, with roughly a tenth in the top ten. V usage is TRBV9 and J usage is TRBJ2-2; 8 nucleotides match TRBD2. This TCR was recovered from a man aged 50 to 59 who received an inactivated influenza vaccine. The sample was PBMCs from blood, taken more than 4 days after vaccination. This CDR3 reads CASSLGGGRSTGELFF. In nucleotides, the CDR3 is TGTGCCAGCAGCCTTGGCGGGGGGCGAAGCACCGGGGAGCTGTTTTTT.